This TCR beta chain comes out of a study of T cells expressing NK-cell markers. Study summary: All TCR beta repertoires analysed originated from sorted CD3+CD56+NKG2C+, CD3+CD56+NKG2C- and CD3+CD56-NKG2C+ T cells.

5'RACE template switching with UMIs produced the TCR beta cDNA. Reanalyzing the 5' RACE reads, TCRdb keeps one entry per CDR3 protein, without DNA. The record lists 500,000 to 700,000 distinct CDR3 sequences, of which the ten most abundant hold approximately 3.5%. Study-wide results and caveats: A few donors likewise had their CD3+CD56-NKG2C+ fraction led by these clonotypes. Whether expanded NKG2C-expressing T cell clones recognize HCMV is unknown.

Germline CDR1 is SEHNR and CDR2 is FQNEAQ (reference sequence). CDR3 size: 17 residues. Of note for this clonotype: Its antigen is not identified.

The chain employs TRBV7-9 and TRBJ1-4; the TCRdb call, TRBD1, lacks DNA for checking. The sequence came from a man aged 18 to 29 in good health. Sample: blood T cells: a sorted CD56 or NKG2C T cell subset, CD4+ or CD8+ T cells, or bulk PBMC T cells (not recorded which). The CDR3 region is CASSLGGTGPTNEKLFF. Full variable domain (rest looked up from reference TRBV7-9 and TRBJ1-4): DTGVSQNPRHKITKRGQNVTFRCDPISEHNRLYWYRQTLGQGPEFLTYFQNEAQLEKSRLLSDRFSAERPKGSFSTLEIQRTEQGDSAMYLCASSLGGTGPTNEKLFFGSGTQLSVL.